This T cell receptor (beta chain) comes out of a study of OX40 agonist ivuxolimab in advanced cancers. Study-wide context: Ivuxolimab, an antibody that agonizes OX40 (CD134), was administered to the patients. Those treated in dose escalation had hepatocellular carcinoma, melanoma, renal cell cancer or head and neck cancer. The eligibility criteria allowed prior anti-PD-1, anti-PD-L1 or anti-CTLA-4 therapy, and 40% had some.

Autoimmune disease history or systemic immunosuppression led to patient exclusion. This clone was found once. Deletions cut 3 bases from V and 7 bases from J, with 7 bases between. The length of the CDR3 is 12 residues. Germline CDR1 reads SGHTA; CDR2 reads FQGNSA. TCRdb keeps only in-frame clones here, not all; method: immunoSEQ multiplex PCR. The data contain tens of thousands of clones, around 91% of them singletons. The chain carries TRBV7-2 and TRBJ2-1; D perhaps matches TRBD2 (5 bases). Specimen: CD4+ or CD8+ T cells sorted from blood, collected in a trial of the OX40 agonist ivuxolimab. The receptor comes from an adult with an advanced solid tumor such as melanoma, head and neck, liver or kidney cancer. The chain's CDR3 is CASSFGVNEQFF. CDR3 nucleotides: TGTGCCAGCAGCTTCGGGGTAAATGAGCAGTTCTTC.